These 18 T cell receptor beta chains share one sample of origin, sequenced in a study of T cell responses to AZD1222 COVID-19 vaccine. Clones were sequenced by immunoSEQ multiplex PCR, and TCRdb holds only the in-frame ones, with some missing. This table holds about 200,000 clones, around 94% found once. This specimen was peripheral blood, taken 28 days after the second dose of the MenACWY control vaccine. These receptors were taken from an adult who received the MenACWY meningococcal vaccine as a control.

This sequence joins TRBV4-1 and TRBJ2-7; D may be TRBD1 (5 bases). The V gene lost 0 bases and the J gene lost 6 bases, with 15 bases spanning the gap. Per the germline V gene, CDR1 is MGHRA and CDR2 is YSYEKL. The CDR3 runs to 15 residues. The CDR3 sequence: CASSQEVTGIGEQYF. In nucleotides, the CDR3 is TGCGCCAGCAGCCAAGAGGTTACAGGAATTGGCGAGCAGTACTTC.

This rearrangement joins TRBV19 to TRBJ2-1; TRBD2 matches 13 bases. Losses at the gene ends were 7 bases for V and 6 bases for J; bases not matched to a gene: 6. The CDR3 is 15 amino acids. Germline assignment: CDR1 LNHDA and CDR2 SQIVND (reference sequence). As DNA, the CDR3 is TGTGCCAGTAAATGGGGGACTAGCGGGACCAATGAGCAGTTCTTC. The encoded protein is CASKWGTSGTNEQFF.

The J gene is TRBJ1-2, the V gene TRBV12-3 or TRBV12-4, with D perhaps matching TRBD1 (5 bases). The CDR3 covers 13 residues. With 6 bases removed from V and 3 bases from J, the gap between germline ends came to 11 bases. The DNA for the CDR3 is TGTGCCAGCAGCCCGACAGTTGACTATGGCTACACCTTC. Amino acid sequence: CASSPTVDYGYTF.

The J gene is TRBJ2-7, the V gene TRBV11-1; D is perhaps TRBD1 or TRBD2 (5 bases each). The CDR3 length is 16 residues. The germline gives CDR1 SGHAT, CDR2 FQDESV (reference sequence). The ends were cut back, 5 bases at V and 0 bases at J, with 17 bases in the middle. CDR3: CASSPEGISPSYEQYF. DNA of the CDR3: TGTGCCAGCAGCCCCGAGGGGATCTCTCCCTCCTACGAGCAGTACTTC.

The genes are TRBV18 and TRBJ2-6; no clear D. The CDR3 extends over 19 amino acids. Looked up from germline, CDR1 is KGHSH and CDR2 is LQKENI. V was cut by 0 bases and J by 4 bases, with 19 bases left in between. DNA of the CDR3: TGTGCCAGCTCACCACCTTTCGGGCCCAAAGGACCCGGGGCCAACGTCCTGACTTTC. Its translation: CASSPPFGPKGPGANVLTF.

The gene calls are TRBV6-2 or TRBV6-3 and TRBJ2-7, with TRBD1 identical over 8 bases. CDR3 length: 15 residues. Germline loops: CDR1 MNHEY, CDR2 SVGEGT. The V and J ends lost 5 bases and 4 bases, in that order; junction bases with no gene match: 10. The CDR3 DNA follows: TGTGCCAGCAGTGACCTCGACAGGGGCGGGTACGAGCAGTACTTC. It is translated as CASSDLDRGGYEQYF.

This clone was found once. The rearrangement joins TRBV11-3 to TRBJ2-1, with 10 bases fitting TRBD2. Per germline, CDR1 SGHNT and CDR2 YENEEA. Trimming cost V 5 bases and J 3 bases; bases outside gene matches: 1. The CDR3 totals 14 residues. In nucleotides, the CDR3 is TGTGCCAGCAGCCGGACTAGCGGCTACAATGAGCAGTTCTTC. Translation gives CASSRTSGYNEQFF.

The CDR3 DNA sequence: TGTGCCAGCTCACCTTCAACGTCATTCTACGAGCAGTACTTC. Amino acid sequence: CASSPSTSFYEQYF. V gene TRBV18 combines with J gene TRBJ2-7; D gene unclear. Germline CDR1 is KGHSH and CDR2 is LQKENI. CDR3 length: 14 residues. The V and J ends lost 3 bases and 3 bases respectively, with 12 bases between them.

This clone was recorded once. The V gene is TRBV5-1, the J gene TRBJ2-3, with TRBD2 identical over 11 bases. V was pared by 2 bases and J by 4 bases, with 9 bases of the junction left unmatched. CDR1 and CDR2 (germline): SGHRS, YFSETQ. This CDR3 region has 17 residues. CDR3 bases: TGCGCCAGCAGCTTCCACCTGACTAGCGGGATCGCAGATACGCAGTATTTT. The encoded protein is CASSFHLTSGIADTQYF.

This chain connects TRBV19 to TRBJ1-6, with 7 positions matching TRBD1. The CDR3 runs 14 residues. Germline CDR1 LNHDA, CDR2 SQIVND (reference sequence). The junction had 12 bases not matched to a gene; V was cut back by 9 bases and J by 10 bases. The CDR3, as DNA: TGTGCCAGCGAAGCAGGGGGAACTAAATCACCCCTCCACTTT. Protein product: CASEAGGTKSPLHF.

The chain carries TRBV7-3 and TRBJ1-5; the D is unclear. This CDR3 spans 13 amino acids. Looked up from germline, CDR1 is SGHTA and CDR2 is FQGTGA. The V and J ends lost 5 bases and 4 bases respectively, with 9 bases between them. The CDR3, as DNA: TGTGCCAGCAGCATCAACAATAATCAGCCCCAGCATTTT. Its protein product is CASSINNNQPQHF. Using reference TRBV7-3 and TRBJ1-5 for the parts outside the CDR3, the full variable domain is GAGVSQTPSNKVTEKGKYVELRCDPISGHTALYWYRQSLGQGPEFLIYFQGTGAADDSGLPNDRFFAVRPEGSVSTLKIQRTERGDSAVYLCASSINNNQPQHFGDGTRLSIL.

The chain is built from TRBV19 and TRBJ1-6; 10 positions match TRBD1. With 10 bases clipped from V and 6 bases from J, the junction kept 3 bases outside the gene matches. The CDR3 contains 13 residues. Germline CDR1 and CDR2: LNHDA and SQIVND (reference sequence). The CDR3 DNA reads as TGTGCCACCCGACAGGGGGCTAATTCACCCCTCCACTTT. This translates into CATRQGANSPLHF.

The chain carries TRBV28 and TRBJ2-7; the D gene is possibly TRBD2 (5 bases). The CDR3 extends over 12 amino acids. Germline CDR1 MDHEN, CDR2 SYDVKM. Trimming left V 6 bases short and J 10 bases short, with 16 bases between. Here the CDR3 DNA reads TGTGCCAGCAGCCCCCTCCCGGGGAGACAGTACTTC. As protein: CASSPLPGRQYF. The full variable domain, in which reference TRBV28 and TRBJ2-7 provide the parts outside the CDR3, is DVKVTQSSRYLVKRTGEKVFLECVQDMDHENMFWYRQDPGLGLRLIYFSYDVKMKEKGDIPEGYSVSREKKERFSLILESASTNQTSMYLCASSPLPGRQYFGPGTRLTVT.

The chain couples TRBV9 to TRBJ2-2; perhaps TRBD1 as D (5 bases). The CDR3 has 15 amino acids. Germline assignment: CDR1 SGDLS and CDR2 YYNGEE. The V end lost 4 bases, the J end lost 5 bases, and 15 bases lay between the germline ends. CDR3 in DNA: TGTGCCAGCAGCCCCCAGACAGTTCCAACCGGGGAGCTGTTTTTT. Encoded protein: CASSPQTVPTGELFF. The whole variable domain, filled in from reference TRBV9 and TRBJ2-2, reads DSGVTQTPKHLITATGQRVTLRCSPRSGDLSVYWYQQSLDQGLQFLIQYYNGEERAKGNILERFSAQQFPDLHSELNLSSLELGDSALYFCASSPQTVPTGELFFGEGSRLTVL.

The chain has TRBV4-3 and TRBJ1-1, with a weak D call TRBD1 (6 bases). The CDR3 is 14 residues long. In germline, CDR1 is LGHNA, CDR2 YSLEER. The V end lost 0 bases, the J end lost 11 bases, and 16 bases lay between the germline ends. The CDR3 is CASSQEHMGHRAFF. DNA for the CDR3: TGCGCCAGCAGCCAAGAGCACATGGGACATCGTGCTTTCTTT.

V and J are TRBV6-1 and TRBJ2-3; D is perhaps TRBD1 (6 bases). The germline V and J ends were trimmed by 3 bases and 1 base, with 11 bases remaining between them. The CDR3 spans 15 residues. Per germline, CDR1 MNHNS and CDR2 SASEGT. CDR3 coding DNA: TGTGCCAGCAGTGAGTTGGGGGCCCGCACAGATACGCAGTATTTT. Translating gives CASSELGARTDTQYF.

The gene calls are TRBV6-5 and TRBJ2-1; D gene unclear. The V gene's germline CDR1 is MNHEY and CDR2 SVGAGI. CDR3 length: 13 residues. Trimming took 4 bases from V and 0 from J, leaving 4 bases between them. In nucleotides, the CDR3 is TGTGCCAGCAGTTTGAGCTCCTACAATGAGCAGTTCTTC. Its protein product is CASSLSSYNEQFF.

The V call is TRBV27, the J call TRBJ1-1; D might be TRBD1 (5 bases). Germline lookup yields CDR1 MNHEY and CDR2 SMNVEV (reference sequence). The CDR3 covers 13 residues. V shed 5 bases and J shed 8 bases, with 15 bases lying between them. The CDR3 region has the DNA TGTGCCAGCAGTATAGGTCCAGGGCGCGAAGCTTTCTTT. Its protein is CASSIGPGREAFF.